This T cell receptor beta chain was observed in a study of a mutant IDH1 vaccine in newly diagnosed glioma (dated by TCRdb to the early 2020s). A note on the overall study: Vaccination started 4-6 weeks after radiotherapy alone, or was given together with temozolomide cycles in the groups whose treatment included chemotherapy. The week-35 safety follow-up was designated visit V12, and the week-47 end of study was designated visit V13. For exploratory analyses, 25 to 30 treated patients had longitudinal TCRB deep sequencing done wherever samples were available. Peripheral blood samples were drawn at six visits, namely V03 (baseline), V05, V07, V10, V12 and V13. Before enrollment, patients had received standard therapy of radiotherapy alone, temozolomide alone, or radiochemotherapy with temozolomide; most received the combination. Of the approximately 35 treated patients, 62.5% were male and around 38% were female, and a mean age of 40.4 years was recorded.

As regards this clone: Its antigen is still unknown. No clone much larger than this one lies a single base away; base qualities are absent.

Per the publication, the time point label means: week 35, safety follow-up. Each vaccine dose, consisting of 300 ug of a 20-mer mutant IDH1 peptide in Montanide, was administered subcutaneously with topical imiquimod. Eight vaccinations were administered to patients in weeks 1, 3, 5, 7, 11, 15, 19 and 23, corresponding to visits V03 through V10. All donors had newly diagnosed IDH1-mutant astrocytomas of WHO grade 3 or 4 that showed loss of nuclear ATRX. The samples were drawn from NOA16, a multicentre, single-arm, open-label phase I trial in Germany that tested a mutant IDH1 peptide vaccine in humans for the first time. The DNeasy Blood and Tissue Kit was used to extract genomic DNA from EDTA blood for TCRB sequencing. Spanning cysteine to phenylalanine, the CDR3 consists of 14 amino acids. The kept DNA is CDR3 alone, 42 bases in frame from the first base. Trimming takes 4 bases from V and 2 bases from J, and the germline ends sit 12 bases apart. The germline V gene yields SGHTA for CDR1 and FQGNSA for CDR2.

The paper as a whole reports these results and caveats: It was noted by the authors that analyses of patient blood samples could not be reproduced owing to sample limitations. Across multiple MHC alleles, vaccine-induced immune responses were seen in just over 90% of patients. Changes in the top peripheral T cell clonotypes picked up by TCRB sequencing did not appear to be linked to pseudoprogression. Availability determined which PBMC samples were chosen for TCRB deep sequencing.

Library creation used the immunoSEQ multiplex PCR assay. Rearranged TCR beta chain sequences were amplified with the hsTCRB Kit following the manufacturer's protocol. TCRB libraries were sequenced on an Illumina MiSeq. The study's own analysis went as follows. The kit vendor's proprietary platform handled demultiplexing, trimming and gene mapping. Sourced from immuneACCESS, this table was stored by TCRdb with only in-frame sequences that have V and J called. A share of the clones is absent; for the studies checked, an unresolved V gene accounts for under half, and the remainder has no known explanation. The V and J calls and clone size were taken over from that table, and D and trimming were inferred from the DNA. For this sample the table gives about 66,000 clones, of which about 74% were detected only once. About 4.9% of the sample is held by the ten biggest clonotypes.

This receptor chain uses TRBV7-2 and TRBJ2-7; the D gene identity is not certain. Sample: PBMCs, taken from a glioma patient whose treatment included an IDH1 peptide vaccine. This TCR was sampled from a man between 45 and 60 years old with glioma. The CDR3 region reads CASSSGPTTYEQYF. The nucleotide sequence reads TGTGCCAGCAGCTCCGGGCCAACGACCTACGAGCAGTACTTC.